The 2 T cell receptor beta chains presented below share a single source sample, sequenced in a study of Ad26.COV2.S vaccination and SARS-CoV-2 variants. Measured with immunoSEQ multiplex PCR; TCRdb has only the in-frame clones, and not every one. The repertoire consists of 350,000 to 450,000 clones, with around 92% occurring once and the leading ten covering around 4.2%. Sequencing was performed on peripheral blood, taken after recovery from COVID-19. The receptors were sampled from a human donor who had recovered from COVID-19.

The chain has TRBV12-3 or TRBV12-4 and TRBJ2-7; 7 bases are shared with TRBD1. The CDR3 contains 13 residues. Trimming removed 6 bases from V and 3 bases from J; junction bases left unmatched: 5. The CDR3 here is CASSLPGGYEQYF. The CDR3, as DNA: TGTGCCAGCAGCCTCCCAGGGGGCTACGAGCAGTACTTC.

The chain couples TRBV7-3 to TRBJ2-1; 15 nucleotides match TRBD2. Germline V gene sequence: CDR1 SGHTA, CDR2 FQGTGA. J was trimmed by 7 bases and V by 4 bases; bases with no gene match: 5. CDR3 length: 16 amino acids. The CDR3: CASSWTSGGALNEQFF. The CDR3, as DNA: TGTGCCAGCAGCTGGACTAGCGGGGGGGCATTAAATGAGCAGTTCTTC.